The table lists the clone carrying this T cell receptor beta chain with many counts. The study excluded patients with uncontrolled infection, other autoimmune disease, pregnancy or lactation. Over 9 ml of fresh peripheral blood supplied the PBMCs. The entry originates in a study of T cells in Graves' hyperthyroidism and ophthalmopathy. Study overall: Peripheral blood was obtained at initial diagnosis, preceding any treatment.

From RNA transcripts, TCR beta CDR3 regions were amplified. The HTBI set primed first-round TCR CDR3 RT-PCR. TCRdb independently ran MiXCR on the multiplex PCR reads; one entry per CDR3 protein. The sample has about 270,000 distinct CDR3 sequences; 20% to 25% are singletons. The V and J ends lost 8 bases and 7 bases, in that order; junction bases with no gene match: 10. CDR3 size: 14 residues. CDR1 and CDR2 from the germline V gene are MDHEN and SYDVKM. The chain couples TRBV28 to TRBJ1-4; 7 bases line up with TRBD1. The source of this sequence is a man in his thirties or forties with Graves' ophthalmopathy. Sequenced material: blood. The CDR3 nucleotides read TGTGCCAGCGGAGAACAGGGGTGGGTTGAAAAACTGTTTTTT. Its translation is CASGEQGWVEKLFF.